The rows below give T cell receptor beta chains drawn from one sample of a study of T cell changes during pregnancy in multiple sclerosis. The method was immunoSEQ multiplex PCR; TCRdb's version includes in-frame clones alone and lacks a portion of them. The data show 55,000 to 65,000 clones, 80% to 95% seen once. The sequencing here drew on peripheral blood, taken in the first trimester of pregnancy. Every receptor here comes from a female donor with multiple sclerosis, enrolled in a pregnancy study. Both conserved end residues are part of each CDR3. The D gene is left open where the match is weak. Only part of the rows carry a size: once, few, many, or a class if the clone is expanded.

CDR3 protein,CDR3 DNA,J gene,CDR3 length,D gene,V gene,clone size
CASRESGTGPAQLGGYTF,TGTGCCAGTAGAGAGTCCGGGACAGGGCCGGCTCAGTTGGGTGGCTACACCTTC,TRBJ1-2,18,TRBD1,TRBV19,NA
CASSLGGTSYEQYF,TGTGCCAGCAGCTTAGGCGGGACGTCCTACGAGCAGTACTTC,TRBJ2-7,14,NA,TRBV7-2,once
CAWSVKGTYRRQPQHF,TGTGCCTGGAGTGTAAAGGGGACTTACAGACGACAGCCCCAGCATTTT,TRBJ1-5,16,NA,TRBV30,NA
CASRSSVEGRANYGYTF,TGTGCCAGTAGATCTTCGGTGGAGGGCCGAGCTAACTATGGCTACACCTTC,TRBJ1-2,17,NA,TRBV19,NA
CASSLGVGGEETQYF,TGTGCCAGCAGCTTGGGGGTCGGGGGGGAAGAGACCCAGTACTTC,TRBJ2-5,15,TRBD2,TRBV5-4,NA
CASSPSTGGTGELFF,TGTGCCAGCAGTCCTTCTACAGGGGGCACCGGGGAGCTGTTTTTT,TRBJ2-2,15,TRBD1,TRBV6-4,NA
CASSLGQGQETQYF,TGTGCCAGCAGCTTAGGACAGGGGCAAGAGACCCAGTACTTC,TRBJ2-5,14,TRBD1,TRBV7-9,NA
CASSPFTGIDGYTF,TGTGCCAGCTCACCTTTTACAGGGATAGATGGCTACACCTTC,TRBJ1-2,14,NA,TRBV18,NA
CASSPPGTASSGANVLTF,TGTGCCAGCTCACCCCCCGGGACAGCCAGCTCTGGGGCCAACGTCCTGACTTTC,TRBJ2-6,18,TRBD1,TRBV18,NA
CSVAAGVNGELFF,TGCAGCGTGGCGGCAGGGGTTAACGGGGAGCTGTTTTTT,TRBJ2-2,13,NA,TRBV29-1,NA
CSVERGLNTEAFF,TGCAGCGTTGAGCGAGGGTTGAACACTGAAGCTTTCTTT,TRBJ1-1,13,NA,TRBV29-1,NA
CASSEVRGSTDTQYF,TGTGCCAGCAGTGAGGTTAGAGGGAGCACAGATACGCAGTATTTT,TRBJ2-3,15,NA,TRBV6-4,NA
CASSQDREGRYEQYF,TGTGCCAGCAGCCAAGATCGGGAGGGCAGATACGAGCAGTACTTC,TRBJ2-7,15,TRBD2,TRBV4-2,NA
CASSLSGQATDTQYF,TGCGCCAGCAGCTTGTCGGGACAGGCCACAGATACGCAGTATTTT,TRBJ2-3,15,TRBD1,TRBV5-1,NA
CASSSHWRSAFF,TGTGCCAGCAGCTCCCACTGGCGGTCGGCTTTCTTT,TRBJ1-1,12,NA,TRBV11-2,NA
CASSLEQGDEKLFF,TGTGCCAGCAGCTTAGAACAGGGGGACGAAAAACTGTTTTTT,TRBJ1-4,14,TRBD1,TRBV7-9,NA
CASSPRSQGINEQYF,TGTGCCAGCTCACCACGATCACAGGGAATCAACGAGCAGTACTTC,TRBJ2-7,15,NA,TRBV18,NA
CASSPRGQGGLTEAFF,TGCGCCAGCAGCCCGAGGGGCCAGGGAGGGTTGACTGAAGCTTTCTTT,TRBJ1-1,16,NA,TRBV5-1,once
CASSIGQFNEKLFF,TGTGCCAGTAGTATTGGGCAGTTTAATGAAAAACTGTTTTTT,TRBJ1-4,14,NA,TRBV19,NA
CASSQAHRGGRTDTQYF,TGCGCCAGCAGCCAGGCTCACAGGGGTGGTCGGACAGATACGCAGTATTTT,TRBJ2-3,17,TRBD1,TRBV4-3,NA
CASSSDSYLREQYF,TGCGCCAGCAGCTCGGACAGCTACTTGAGAGAGCAGTACTTC,TRBJ2-7,14,NA,TRBV5-1,once
CAGSQRPSGTIPYEQYF,TGTGCCGGCAGCCAAAGACCCAGCGGGACTATCCCTTACGAGCAGTACTTC,TRBJ2-7,17,TRBD2,TRBV7-8,NA
CSARVLQPQHF,TGCAGTGCTAGAGTTCTTCAGCCCCAGCATTTT,TRBJ1-5,11,NA,TRBV20-1,few
CASSEDRSHYGYTF,TGTGCCAGCAGTGAAGACAGGAGCCACTATGGCTACACCTTC,TRBJ1-2,14,NA,TRBV6-1,NA
CASSEGTGVLNEKLFF,TGTGCCAGCAGTGAGGGCACAGGGGTCCTTAATGAAAAACTGTTTTTT,TRBJ1-4,16,TRBD1,TRBV25-1,NA
CASSDGLEQYF,TGTGCCAGTAGTGACGGACTCGAGCAGTACTTC,TRBJ2-7,11,NA,TRBV19,NA
CASSDSSRGTGELFF,TGTGCCAGCAGTGACTCGTCCAGGGGCACCGGGGAGCTGTTTTTT,TRBJ2-2,15,NA,TRBV6-4,NA
CASRQGKSPLHF,TGTGCCAGCAGGCAGGGGAAATCACCCCTCCACTTT,TRBJ1-6,12,NA,TRBV27,NA
CASSRHSNYGYTF,TGTGCCAGCAGCCGACACTCTAACTATGGCTACACCTTC,TRBJ1-2,13,NA,TRBV14,NA
CASSILQGATQPQHF,TGTGCCAGTAGTATATTACAGGGGGCGACTCAGCCCCAGCATTTT,TRBJ1-5,15,TRBD1,TRBV19,NA
CASRGAGSNSPLHF,TGTGCCAGCCGGGGGGCCGGCTCTAATTCACCCCTCCACTTT,TRBJ1-6,14,NA,TRBV6-5,NA
CAMARDSLNQPQHF,TGTGCCATGGCCCGGGACAGCCTTAATCAGCCCCAGCATTTT,TRBJ1-5,14,TRBD1,TRBV30,NA
CASSLLGQGLGTGELFF,TGTGCCAGCAGCTTATTGGGACAGGGGCTAGGCACCGGGGAGCTGTTTTTT,TRBJ2-2,17,TRBD1,TRBV7-3,NA
CASSLGATSYEQYF,TGTGCCAGCAGCTTGGGGGCGACCTCCTACGAGCAGTACTTC,TRBJ2-7,14,NA,TRBV5-4,NA
CASSGGGGNTGELFF,TGTGCCAGCAGCGGGGGAGGTGGTAACACCGGGGAGCTGTTTTTT,TRBJ2-2,15,NA,TRBV5-4,NA
CASSASGYGYTF,TGTGCCAGTAGTGCCTCAGGGTATGGCTACACCTTC,TRBJ1-2,12,NA,TRBV19,NA
CASSTSWTGRGNAIYF,TGTGCCAGTAGTACCTCCTGGACAGGGCGTGGGAACGCCATATATTTT,TRBJ1-3,16,TRBD1,TRBV19,NA
CASSQGGQGLDGYTF,TGTGCCAGCAGTCAGGGGGGACAGGGCCTGGATGGCTACACCTTC,TRBJ1-2,15,TRBD1,TRBV2,NA